This T cell receptor (beta chain) appears in the sequencing data of a study of early T cells in non-severe SARS-CoV-2 infection. Overall study: Sequencing input comprised bulk RNA from unsorted whole blood; chain pairing was not available.

The table lists this clonotype with a few counts. One end of the junction is discordant with germline, which a read error may explain. The CDR3 contains 16 residues. Looked up from germline, CDR1 is SGHDN and CDR2 is FVKESK. Unique molecular identifiers (one per individual cDNA molecule) were attached. In TCRdb, the 5' RACE reads were re-called with MiXCR into one record per CDR3 protein. This sample yields tens of thousands of distinct CDR3 sequences, of which less than 7% are seen a single time; roughly 4% belongs to the top ten. This clonotype was obtained from an adult who was a healthcare worker with PCR-confirmed SARS-CoV-2 infection or an uninfected control (not recorded which). The sample in question was whole blood, obtained at baseline. V gene TRBV14 combines with J gene TRBJ1-2; D uncertain. This CDR3 is CASSPGISVLGYGYTF. CDR3 sequence (DNA): TGTGCCAGCAGCCCTGGAATTTCGGTCCTCGGCTATGGCTACACCTTT. Full variable domain (outside the CDR3, taken from reference TRBV14 and TRBJ1-2): EAGVTQFPSHSVIEKGQTVTLRCDPISGHDNLYWYRRVMGKEIKFLLHFVKESKQDESGMPNNRFLAERTGGTYSTLKVQPAELEDSGVYFCASSPGISVLGYGYTFGSGTRLTVV.